These 20 T cell receptor beta chains came from one sample sequenced in a study of CD4 T cells in relation to SARS-CoV-2 and coronaviruses. Some clones are missing from TCRdb's copy, which holds only in-frame ones; the method was immunoSEQ multiplex PCR. The table records under 25,000 clones, about 75% of them present only once. The unexposed donors gave CD4+ T cells in about 2011-2019, prior to COVID-19. Isolation of CD4+ T cells took place after less than 13 days in culture. The antigens of these receptors remain unknown. Sequencing was done on a sample of CD4+ T cells from PBMCs, cultured in vitro. All receptors come from a human donor in good health.

The V gene is TRBV3-1 (or the pseudogene TRBV3-2), the J gene TRBJ2-5, with TRBD1 matching over 8 bases. The V segment lost 6 bases and the J segment 5 bases; nucleotides outside the gene matches: 14. The CDR3 consists of 16 residues. Germline CDR1 is LGHDT and CDR2 is YNNKEL (reference sequence). CDR3 DNA sequence: TGTGCCAGCAGTCTTAGGCCAGGGGGCGTTCCGGAGACCCAGTACTTC. Translating it yields CASSLRPGGVPETQYF.

The chain is built from TRBV28 and TRBJ2-1; D may be TRBD1 (6 bases). The V gene lost 7 bases and the J gene lost 6 bases, with 16 bases spanning the gap. The CDR3 totals 14 residues. CDR1 and CDR2 (germline): MDHEN, SYDVKM. The CDR3, as DNA: TGTGCCAGCACAGGGGCAAGTTCGTTCAATGAGCAGTTCTTC. Protein sequence: CASTGASSFNEQFF.

The rearrangement joins TRBV9 to TRBJ1-4; no reliable D call. Trimming took 8 bases from V and 0 from J, leaving 11 bases between them. This CDR3 region has 14 residues. Germline CDR1 reads SGDLS; CDR2 reads YYNGEE. CDR3 coding DNA: TGTGCCAGTCGAGTAATAGCAACTAATGAAAAACTGTTTTTT. Amino acids: CASRVIATNEKLFF.

This chain connects TRBV5-4 to TRBJ2-1; 13 bases fit TRBD2. The V and J ends lost 6 bases and 5 bases, in that order; junction bases with no gene match: 14. The CDR3 totals 18 residues. CDR1 is SGHNT, CDR2 YYREEE, per germline (reference sequence). The CDR3 protein is CASTRGGTSGMLDNEQFF. CDR3 coding DNA: TGTGCCAGCACCCGGGGTGGGACTAGCGGGATGTTGGACAATGAGCAGTTCTTC.

V is TRBV6-5 and J is TRBJ1-3, with D unresolved. CDR3 length equals 15 residues. In germline, CDR1 is MNHEY, CDR2 SVGAGI. The V end lost 0 bases, the J end lost 0 bases, and 6 bases lay between the germline ends. The CDR3 spells CASSYSISSGNTIYF. The DNA of the CDR3 is TGTGCCAGCAGTTACTCGATCAGCTCTGGAAACACCATATATTTT.

The chain couples TRBV6-5 to TRBJ1-4; a weak D match, TRBD1 (5 bases). This CDR3 comprises 14 residues. Germline V gene data show CDR1 as MNHEY and CDR2 as SVGAGI. V lost 7 bases, J lost 4 bases, and 13 bases lay in between. The CDR3 sequence: CASNLQVNNEKLFF. CDR3 coding DNA: TGTGCCAGCAATTTACAGGTTAATAATGAAAAACTGTTTTTT.

The V gene is TRBV4-1, the J gene TRBJ2-4; unclear D gene. V lost 1 base and J lost 0, with 10 bases in between. Germline lookup yields CDR1 MGHRA and CDR2 YSYEKL. The length of the CDR3 is 16 residues. CDR3 coding DNA: TGCGCCAGCAGCCAAGCCCCCCCGGTAGCCAAAAACATTCAGTACTTC. This encodes CASSQAPPVAKNIQYF.

The chain couples TRBV27 to TRBJ2-2; no clear D. CDR1 is MNHEY and CDR2 is SMNVEV in the germline V gene (reference sequence). This CDR3 spans 14 amino acids. V lost 2 bases to trimming and J lost 4 bases, with 8 bases between them. CDR3 protein: CASSLNGGTGELFF. The CDR3 bases are TGTGCCAGCAGTTTAAATGGTGGCACCGGGGAGCTGTTTTTT.

The V gene is TRBV28, the J gene TRBJ2-3; 14 nucleotides align to TRBD2. The CDR3 is 16 amino acids. Germline V lookup: CDR1 MDHEN, CDR2 SYDVKM. V shed 5 bases and J 3 bases; nucleotides not matched to a gene: 4. The CDR3 DNA reads TGTGCCAGCAGTGAGACTAGCGGGAGGGTTACAGATACGCAGTATTTT. Its translation: CASSETSGRVTDTQYF. The full variable domain, with the rest looked up from reference TRBV28 and TRBJ2-3, is DVKVTQSSRYLVKRTGEKVFLECVQDMDHENMFWYRQDPGLGLRLIYFSYDVKMKEKGDIPEGYSVSREKKERFSLILESASTNQTSMYLCASSETSGRVTDTQYFGPGTRLTVL.

This clone was counted between two and nine times. The chain links TRBV28 to TRBJ2-5; 7 bases are shared with TRBD1. J lost 1 base, V lost 4 bases, and 3 bases had no gene match. Germline CDR1 and CDR2: MDHEN and SYDVKM. The CDR3 runs 14 residues. In DNA, the CDR3 is TGTGCCAGCAGTTCGTGGGACAGCCAAGAGACCCAGTACTTC. Encoded protein: CASSSWDSQETQYF.

The chain has TRBV10-3 and TRBJ2-1; 12 bases are shared with TRBD2. The CDR3 extends over 18 amino acids. CDR1 ENHRY and CDR2 SYGVKD come from the germline V gene. V gave up 4 bases and J gave up 4 bases; unmatched junction bases: 11. The CDR3 bases are TGTGCCATCAGTGGCGGACTAGCGGGAACCCCTTCGTACAATGAGCAGTTCTTC. It codes for CAISGGLAGTPSYNEQFF.

J is TRBJ1-5 and V is TRBV19, with 8 bases aligning to TRBD1. CDR1 is LNHDA and CDR2 is SQIVND in the germline V gene (reference sequence). The CDR3 sequence is 14 residues long. Trimming at V came to 4 bases and at J to 6 bases, leaving 5 bases not matched to a gene. The CDR3 loop reads CASSTGQGRQPQHF. The CDR3 coding sequence is TGTGCCAGTAGTACAGGACAGGGTCGTCAGCCCCAGCATTTT.

The rearrangement joins TRBV3-1 (or the pseudogene TRBV3-2) to TRBJ1-1, with D possibly TRBD1 on 6 matching bases. The V end lost 1 base, the J end lost 2 bases, and 8 bases lay between the germline ends. This CDR3 comprises 14 residues. From germline, CDR1 is LGHDT and CDR2 YNNKEL (reference sequence). Here the CDR3 reads CASSQGTANTEAFF. CDR3 nucleotides: TGTGCCAGCAGCCAAGGGACAGCCAACACTGAAGCTTTCTTT.

The chain recombines TRBV24-1 with TRBJ1-1; D uncertain. The CDR3 totals 15 residues. V was cut by 4 bases and J by 3 bases, with 14 bases left in between. Germline V gives CDR1 KGHDR, CDR2 SFDVKD. Here the CDR3 DNA reads TGTGCCACCAGTGACGGTGCCTCGTGGGACACTGAAGCTTTCTTT. Its protein product is CATSDGASWDTEAFF.

The J gene is TRBJ2-1, the V gene TRBV4-2; 11 bases match TRBD2. The V and J ends lost 0 bases and 7 bases, in that order; junction bases with no gene match: 5. CDR3 length: 16 residues. Germline loops: CDR1 LGHNA, CDR2 YNFKEQ. The CDR3 DNA reads TGTGCCAGCAGCCAAGATACTAGCGGGAGATCAAATGAGCAGTTCTTC. Translating gives CASSQDTSGRSNEQFF.

The chain combines TRBV30 with TRBJ2-6; D might be TRBD2 (6 bases). The CDR3 sequence is 15 residues long. Trimming shortened V by 4 bases and J by 2 bases, and 12 bases separated the two germline ends. The germline CDR1 and CDR2 sequences are GTSNPN and SVGIG (reference sequence). DNA of the CDR3: TGTGCCTGGATTACGGGGGAAGCTGGGGCCAACGTCCTGACTTTC. Its protein product is CAWITGEAGANVLTF.

This chain links TRBV15 with TRBJ1-1, with a possible D match to TRBD1 (5 bases). V was shortened by 0 bases and J by 5 bases, with 22 bases between the two germline ends. CDR3 size: 18 residues. The germline V gene has CDR1 LNHNV and CDR2 YYDKDF (reference sequence). The DNA for the CDR3 is TGTGCCACCAGCAGAGATCACCCGGGCAGAACGGAGGGGACTGAAGCTTTCTTT. The encoded protein is CATSRDHPGRTEGTEAFF.

This clone was found a few times. This sequence joins TRBV7-2 and TRBJ2-1, with D possibly being TRBD2 (6 bases). The germline CDR1 and CDR2 sequences are SGHTA and FQGNSA. V was cut by 0 bases and J by 5 bases, with 8 bases left in between. This CDR3 comprises 14 residues. The CDR3 protein is CASSLAGGNNEQFF. The CDR3 coding sequence is TGTGCCAGCAGCTTAGCGGGAGGCAACAATGAGCAGTTCTTC.

This chain links TRBV19 with TRBJ2-1, with 9 bases fitting TRBD2. CDR1 is LNHDA and CDR2 is SQIVND in the germline V gene (reference sequence). This CDR3 comprises 13 residues. The V gene end was trimmed by 5 bases and the J gene end by 7 bases; junction bases not matched to a gene: 3. This CDR3 reads CASSLSGRNEQFF. As DNA, the CDR3 is TGTGCCAGTAGTCTTAGCGGGAGAAATGAGCAGTTCTTC. The full variable domain, rest sourced from reference TRBV19 and TRBJ2-1, is DGGITQSPKYLFRKEGQNVTLSCEQNLNHDAMYWYRQDPGQGLRLIYYSQIVNDFQKGDIAEGYSVSREKKESFPLTVTSAQKNPTAFYLCASSLSGRNEQFFGPGTRLTVL.

V usage is TRBV19 and J usage is TRBJ2-3; unclear D gene. CDR1 LNHDA and CDR2 SQIVND come from the germline V gene (reference sequence). V lost 3 bases, J lost 0 bases, and 10 bases lay in between. The CDR3 extends over 15 amino acids. The CDR3 DNA reads as TGTGCCAGTAGTATCTACATGGCTAGCACAGATACGCAGTATTTT. This translates into CASSIYMASTDTQYF.